This T cell receptor beta chain was sequenced in a study of T cells in Graves' hyperthyroidism and ophthalmopathy. Germline-derived CDR1 and CDR2 are MNHEY and SVGAGI. The V and J ends lost 1 base and 5 bases respectively, with 12 bases between them. This CDR3 has 15 residues. At least ten counts were recorded for this clonotype. The source material, RNA transcripts, was used to amplify TCR beta CDR3 regions. An initial round of RT-PCR targeting the TCR CDR3 relied on the HTBI primer set. TCRdb re-analysed the multiplex PCR reads in MiXCR, keeping a single row per CDR3 protein. The sample has some 800,000 distinct CDR3 sequences, about two fifths seen once.

This sequence was found in a man in his late teens or twenties with Graves' hyperthyroidism. Material for sequencing was blood. This chain connects TRBV6-5 to TRBJ1-5; D is possibly TRBD1 (6 bases). CDR3 protein: CASSYFAAGDQPQHF. The DNA for the CDR3 is TGTGCCAGCAGTTACTTTGCGGCAGGGGATCAGCCCCAGCATTTT.